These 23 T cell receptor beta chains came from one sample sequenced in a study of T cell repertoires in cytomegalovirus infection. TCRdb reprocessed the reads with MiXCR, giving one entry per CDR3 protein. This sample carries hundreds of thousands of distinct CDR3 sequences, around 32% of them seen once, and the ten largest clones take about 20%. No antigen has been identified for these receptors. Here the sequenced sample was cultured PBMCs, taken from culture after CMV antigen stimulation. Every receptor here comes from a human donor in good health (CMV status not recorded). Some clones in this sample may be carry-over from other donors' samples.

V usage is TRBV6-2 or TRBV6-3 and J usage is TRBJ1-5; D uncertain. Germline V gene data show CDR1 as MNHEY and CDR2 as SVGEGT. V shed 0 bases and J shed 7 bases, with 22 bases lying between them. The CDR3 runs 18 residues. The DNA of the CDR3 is TGTGCCAGCAGTTACTCCTTCTTGGCCGCCCTGTCGGAGCAGCCCCAGCATTTT. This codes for CASSYSFLAALSEQPQHF.

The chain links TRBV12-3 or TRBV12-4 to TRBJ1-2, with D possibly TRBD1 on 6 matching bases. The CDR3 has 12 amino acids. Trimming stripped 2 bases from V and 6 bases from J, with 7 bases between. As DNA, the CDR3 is TGTGCCAGCAGTTTAACAGGGCATGGCTACACCTTC. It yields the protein CASSLTGHGYTF.

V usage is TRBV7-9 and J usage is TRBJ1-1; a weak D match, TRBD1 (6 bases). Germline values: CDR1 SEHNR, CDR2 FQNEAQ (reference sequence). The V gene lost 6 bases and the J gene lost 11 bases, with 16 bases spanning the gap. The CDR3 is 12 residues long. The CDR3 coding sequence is TGTGCCAGCAGGCCATTAGGGGGTGAGGCTTTCTTT. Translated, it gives CASRPLGGEAFF.

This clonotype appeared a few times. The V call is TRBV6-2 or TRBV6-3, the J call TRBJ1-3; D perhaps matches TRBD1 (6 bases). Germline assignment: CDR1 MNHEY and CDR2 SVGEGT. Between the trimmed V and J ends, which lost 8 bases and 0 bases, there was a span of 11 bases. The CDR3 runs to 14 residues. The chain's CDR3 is CASGGHDSGNTIYF. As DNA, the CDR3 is TGTGCCAGCGGGGGACACGACTCTGGAAACACCATATATTTT.

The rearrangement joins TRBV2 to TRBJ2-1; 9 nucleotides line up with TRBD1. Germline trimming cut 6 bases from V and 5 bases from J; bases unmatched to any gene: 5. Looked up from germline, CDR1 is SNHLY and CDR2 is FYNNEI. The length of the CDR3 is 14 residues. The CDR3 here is CASSSDRGNNEQFF. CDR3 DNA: TGTGCCAGCAGCTCGGACAGGGGAAACAATGAGCAGTTCTTC.

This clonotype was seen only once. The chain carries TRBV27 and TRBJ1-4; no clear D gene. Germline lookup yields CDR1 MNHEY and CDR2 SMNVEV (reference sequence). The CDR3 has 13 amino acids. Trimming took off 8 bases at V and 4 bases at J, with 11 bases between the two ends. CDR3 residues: CASGSDGNEKLFF. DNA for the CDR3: TGTGCCAGCGGTTCCGACGGTAATGAAAAACTGTTTTTT.

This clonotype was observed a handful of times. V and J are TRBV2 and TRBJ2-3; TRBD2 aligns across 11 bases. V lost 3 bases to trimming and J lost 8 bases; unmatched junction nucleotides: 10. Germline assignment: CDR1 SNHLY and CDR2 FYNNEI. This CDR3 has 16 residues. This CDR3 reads CASSDSSSGRLGTQYF. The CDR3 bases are TGTGCCAGCAGTGATTCCTCTAGCGGGAGGTTAGGTACGCAGTATTTT.

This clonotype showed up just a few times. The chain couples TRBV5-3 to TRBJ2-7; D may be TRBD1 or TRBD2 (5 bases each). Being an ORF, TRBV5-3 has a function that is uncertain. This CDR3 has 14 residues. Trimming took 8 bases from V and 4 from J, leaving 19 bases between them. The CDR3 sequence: CASSPRGRGYEQYF. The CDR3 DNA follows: TGTGCCAGCAGCCCCCGGGGACGTGGATACGAGCAGTACTTC.

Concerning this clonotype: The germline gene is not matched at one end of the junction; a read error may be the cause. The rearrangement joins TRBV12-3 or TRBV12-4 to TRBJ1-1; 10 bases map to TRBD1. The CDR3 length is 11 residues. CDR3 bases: TGTGCCAGCAGTGCGACAGGGGGCGAAGAGTTT. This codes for CASSATGGEEF.

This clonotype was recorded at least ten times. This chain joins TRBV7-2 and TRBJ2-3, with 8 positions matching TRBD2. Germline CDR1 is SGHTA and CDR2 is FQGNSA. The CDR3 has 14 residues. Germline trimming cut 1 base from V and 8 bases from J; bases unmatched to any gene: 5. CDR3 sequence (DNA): TGTGCCAGCAGCTTAGATCGGGGGGGCTCTACGCAGTATTTT. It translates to CASSLDRGGSTQYF.

The DNA for the CDR3 is TGTGCCAGCAGCTTAGCGCTTGGGCAAGGATTCTTAATCCTCTACGAGCAGTACTTC. This encodes CASSLALGQGFLILYEQYF. The gene calls are TRBV7-9 and TRBJ2-7; D is uncertain. There are 19 residues in the CDR3. Germline assignment: CDR1 SEHNR and CDR2 FQNEAQ (reference sequence). Trimming cost V 0 bases and J 3 bases, with 24 bases left between them.

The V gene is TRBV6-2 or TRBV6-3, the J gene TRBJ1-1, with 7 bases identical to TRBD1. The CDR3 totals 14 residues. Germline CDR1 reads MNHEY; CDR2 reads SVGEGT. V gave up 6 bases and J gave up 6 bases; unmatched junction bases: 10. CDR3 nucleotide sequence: TGTGCCAGCAGAGAAGGGGGACAGAAGGCTGAAGCTTTCTTT. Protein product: CASREGGQKAEAFF.

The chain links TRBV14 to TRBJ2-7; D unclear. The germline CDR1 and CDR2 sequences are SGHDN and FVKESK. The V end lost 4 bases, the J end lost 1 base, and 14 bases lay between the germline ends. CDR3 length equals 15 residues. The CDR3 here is CASSLIQSGSYEQYF. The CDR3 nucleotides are TGTGCCAGCAGCCTCATCCAATCTGGGTCCTACGAGCAGTACTTC.

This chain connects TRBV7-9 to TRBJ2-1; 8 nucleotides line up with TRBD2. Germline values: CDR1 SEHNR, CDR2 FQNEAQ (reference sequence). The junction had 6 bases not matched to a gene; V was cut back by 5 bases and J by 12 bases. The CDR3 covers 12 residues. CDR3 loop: CASSPFAGGQFF. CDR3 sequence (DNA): TGTGCCAGCAGCCCTTTCGCGGGAGGGCAGTTCTTC.

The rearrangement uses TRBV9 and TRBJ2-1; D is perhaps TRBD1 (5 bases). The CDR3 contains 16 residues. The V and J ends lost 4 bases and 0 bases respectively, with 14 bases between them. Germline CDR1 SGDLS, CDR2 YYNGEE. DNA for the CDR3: TGTGCCAGCAGCAACAAAGGGGATAGCTCCTACAATGAGCAGTTCTTC. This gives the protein CASSNKGDSSYNEQFF.

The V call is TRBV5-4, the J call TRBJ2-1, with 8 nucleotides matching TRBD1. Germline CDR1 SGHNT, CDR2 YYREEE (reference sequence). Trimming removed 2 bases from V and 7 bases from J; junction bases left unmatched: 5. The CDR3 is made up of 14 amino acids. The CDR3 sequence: CASSFPGGLNEQFF. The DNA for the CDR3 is TGTGCCAGCAGCTTTCCAGGGGGCCTGAATGAGCAGTTCTTC. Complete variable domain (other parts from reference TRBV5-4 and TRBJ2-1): ETGVTQSPTHLIKTRGQQVTLRCSSQSGHNTVSWYQQALGQGPQFIFQYYREEENGRGNFPPRFSGLQFPNYSSELNVNALELDDSALYLCASSFPGGLNEQFFGPGTRLTVL.

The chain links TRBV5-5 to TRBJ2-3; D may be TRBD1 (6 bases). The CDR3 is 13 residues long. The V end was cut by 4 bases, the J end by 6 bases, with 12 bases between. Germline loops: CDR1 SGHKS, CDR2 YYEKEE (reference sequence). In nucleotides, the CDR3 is TGTGCCAGCAGCGTGCCGAGGGGGGATACGCAGTATTTT. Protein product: CASSVPRGDTQYF.

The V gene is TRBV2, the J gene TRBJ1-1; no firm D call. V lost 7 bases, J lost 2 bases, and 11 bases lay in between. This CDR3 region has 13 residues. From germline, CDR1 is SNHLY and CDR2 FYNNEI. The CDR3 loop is CASIWEINTEAFF. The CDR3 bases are TGTGCCAGCATCTGGGAAATTAACACTGAAGCTTTCTTT.

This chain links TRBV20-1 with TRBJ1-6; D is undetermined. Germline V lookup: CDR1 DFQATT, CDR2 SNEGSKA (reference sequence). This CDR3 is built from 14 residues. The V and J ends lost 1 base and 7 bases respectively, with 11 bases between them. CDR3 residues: CSARVPLGNSPLHF. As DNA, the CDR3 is TGCAGTGCTAGAGTACCTCTGGGCAATTCACCCCTCCACTTT.

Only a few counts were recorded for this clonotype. DNA of the CDR3: TGTGCCAGCAGGCGTATGAGGACAGGCCTCCGGGGCACTGAAGCTTTCTTT. It yields the protein CASRRMRTGLRGTEAFF. The chain couples TRBV6-2 or TRBV6-3 to TRBJ1-1, with 7 nucleotides matching TRBD1. V was clipped by 6 bases and J by 4 bases; unmatched bases: 17. From germline, CDR1 is MNHEY and CDR2 SVGEGT. The CDR3 spans 17 residues.

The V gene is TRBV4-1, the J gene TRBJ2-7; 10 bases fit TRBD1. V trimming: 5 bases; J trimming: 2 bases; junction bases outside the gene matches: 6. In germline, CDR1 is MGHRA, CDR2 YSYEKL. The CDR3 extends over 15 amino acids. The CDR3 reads CASSRGQGGPYEQYF. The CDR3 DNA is TGCGCCAGCAGCAGAGGACAGGGGGGTCCCTACGAGCAGTACTTC.

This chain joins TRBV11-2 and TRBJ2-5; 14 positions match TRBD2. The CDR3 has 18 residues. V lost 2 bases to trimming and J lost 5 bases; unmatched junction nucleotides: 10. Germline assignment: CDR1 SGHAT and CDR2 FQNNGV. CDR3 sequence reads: CASSLLPGLAGAGETQYF. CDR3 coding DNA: TGTGCCAGCAGCTTATTGCCGGGACTAGCGGGAGCTGGGGAGACCCAGTACTTC.

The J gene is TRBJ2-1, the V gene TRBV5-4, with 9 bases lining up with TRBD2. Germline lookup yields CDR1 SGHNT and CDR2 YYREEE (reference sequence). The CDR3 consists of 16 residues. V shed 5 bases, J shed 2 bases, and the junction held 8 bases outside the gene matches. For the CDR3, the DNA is TGTGCCAGCAGGAACGGGCTAGCGGGAACCTACAATGAGCAGTTCTTC. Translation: CASRNGLAGTYNEQFF.